These 29 T cell receptor beta chains share one sample of origin, sequenced in a study of OX40 agonist ivuxolimab in advanced cancers. Libraries were made using the immunoSEQ multiplex PCR assay. The clones in this table, taken by TCRdb from immuneACCESS, are in-frame only. Not every clone is retained; where verified, under half of the shortfall comes from an unresolved V gene, and the cause of the rest is unknown. Present in this sample are around 72,000 clones, roughly 84% of which were seen just once. The ten largest make up about a sixth of the sample. Sequencing was performed on CD4+ or CD8+ T cells sorted from blood, taken in a trial of the OX40 agonist ivuxolimab. Every receptor here comes from an adult with an advanced solid tumor such as melanoma, head and neck, liver or kidney cancer.

This chain uses TRBV4-2 with TRBJ1-3; no clear D. The CDR3 has 15 amino acids. Deletions cut 0 bases from V and 0 bases from J, with 6 bases between. CDR1 is LGHNA and CDR2 is YNFKEQ in the germline V gene. The CDR3 nucleotides read TGTGCCAGCAGCCAAGATGGCAGCTCTGGAAACACCATATATTTT. Translating gives CASSQDGSSGNTIYF.

The V gene is TRBV5-4, the J gene TRBJ2-6; 9 bases agree with TRBD1. Looked up from germline, CDR1 is SGHNT and CDR2 is YYREEE (reference sequence). This CDR3 is built from 18 residues. V shed 4 bases, J shed 0 bases, and the junction held 8 bases outside the gene matches. The chain's CDR3 is CASSAGQGQSSGANVLTF. CDR3 coding DNA: TGTGCCAGCAGCGCAGGACAGGGGCAGAGCTCTGGGGCCAACGTCCTGACTTTC.

This clone was seen once. The V call is TRBV28, the J call TRBJ1-1; D possibly corresponds to TRBD1 (5 bases). This CDR3 region has 14 residues. The germline V gene encodes CDR1 MDHEN and CDR2 SYDVKM. V was shortened by 4 bases and J by 4 bases, with 13 bases between the two germline ends. The CDR3 loop is CASSSPGRGTEAFF. CDR3 bases: TGTGCCAGCAGTTCCCCGGGACGAGGCACTGAAGCTTTCTTT. The full variable domain, its missing parts supplied by reference TRBV28 and TRBJ1-1, is DVKVTQSSRYLVKRTGEKVFLECVQDMDHENMFWYRQDPGLGLRLIYFSYDVKMKEKGDIPEGYSVSREKKERFSLILESASTNQTSMYLCASSSPGRGTEAFFGQGTRLTVV.

The rearrangement joins TRBV11-3 to TRBJ2-1, with a tentative D call TRBD1 (5 bases). Trimming removed 4 bases from V and 5 bases from J, with 12 bases in between. In germline, CDR1 is SGHNT, CDR2 YENEEA. CDR3 length: 14 amino acids. The CDR3 reads CASSYLPDNNEQFF. The CDR3 nucleotides are TGTGCCAGCAGCTACCTTCCGGACAACAATGAGCAGTTCTTC.

V is TRBV19 and J is TRBJ1-1; 7 bases line up with TRBD1. This CDR3 has 14 residues. The germline V gene encodes CDR1 LNHDA and CDR2 SQIVND (reference sequence). J lost 4 bases, V lost 4 bases, and 6 bases had no gene match. CDR3 residues: CASSTDRAPTEAFF. In nucleotides, the CDR3 is TGTGCCAGTAGTACCGACAGGGCCCCCACTGAAGCTTTCTTT.

This chain connects TRBV28 to TRBJ2-5, with 8 bases lining up with TRBD2. J was trimmed by 2 bases and V by 7 bases; bases with no gene match: 6. The germline gives CDR1 MDHEN, CDR2 SYDVKM. The CDR3 is 14 residues long. This CDR3 reads CASTLSGGQETQYF. The CDR3 nucleotides read TGTGCCAGCACCCTCTCGGGGGGGCAAGAGACCCAGTACTTC.

This chain connects TRBV5-1 to TRBJ2-5, with D maybe TRBD1 (7 bases). The CDR3 is made up of 16 amino acids. V shed 3 bases and J shed 2 bases, with 17 bases lying between them. CDR1 and CDR2 from the germline V gene are SGHRS and YFSETQ. CDR3 nucleotide sequence: TGCGCCAGCAGCTCCTTAGCAGGGGGGAGGCAAGAGACCCAGTACTTC. It encodes CASSSLAGGRQETQYF.

The rearrangement links TRBV18 to TRBJ2-3; D ambiguous. CDR1 and CDR2 from the germline V gene are KGHSH and LQKENI. Trimming stripped 0 bases from V and 6 bases from J, with 7 bases between. CDR3 size: 13 residues. The CDR3 region has the DNA TGTGCCAGCTCACCACCCGCGGCGGATACGCAGTATTTT. It yields the protein CASSPPAADTQYF.

This chain uses TRBV28 with TRBJ2-1, with D uncertain. This CDR3 is 18 amino acids long. The germline CDR1 and CDR2 sequences are MDHEN and SYDVKM. Trimming took off 4 bases at V and 0 bases at J, with 19 bases between the two ends. This chain's CDR3 is CASSSPAGRASSYNEQFF. The CDR3 DNA reads as TGTGCCAGCAGTTCTCCAGCTGGGCGTGCAAGCTCCTACAATGAGCAGTTCTTC.

The chain links TRBV6-6 to TRBJ2-7, with TRBD2 as a possible D gene (6 bases). V lost 0 bases, J lost 2 bases, and 8 bases lay in between. Per the germline V gene, CDR1 is MNHNY and CDR2 is SVGAGI (reference sequence). The CDR3 consists of 14 residues. As DNA, the CDR3 is TGTGCCAGCAGTTACTCGGCGGGAACCTACGAGCAGTACTTC. Amino acid sequence: CASSYSAGTYEQYF.

The chain links TRBV6-6 to TRBJ1-5; D might be TRBD1 (5 bases). The germline V and J ends were trimmed by 5 bases and 1 base, with 15 bases remaining between them. Germline CDR1 is MNHNY and CDR2 is SVGAGI (reference sequence). The CDR3 consists of 16 residues. CDR3 DNA sequence: TGTGCCAGCAGTCGCCTAGTAGGGGCGAGCAATCAGCCCCAGCATTTT. This sequence encodes CASSRLVGASNQPQHF.

The J gene is TRBJ1-6, the V gene TRBV15; D remains ambiguous. The length of the CDR3 is 17 residues. In germline, CDR1 is LNHNV, CDR2 YYDKDF (reference sequence). Trimming left V 0 bases short and J 0 bases short, with 9 bases between. The CDR3 sequence is CATSRDRISSYNSPLHF. The CDR3 DNA reads as TGTGCCACCAGCAGAGATAGAATTAGCTCCTATAATTCACCCCTCCACTTT.

The chain is built from TRBV6-1 and TRBJ1-5; a weak D match, TRBD1 (6 bases). In germline, CDR1 is MNHNS, CDR2 SASEGT. This CDR3 contains 15 residues. V gave up 2 bases and J gave up 6 bases, with 14 bases separating them. CDR3: CASSENPGAGQPQHF. CDR3 sequence (DNA): TGTGCCAGCAGTGAAAACCCAGGGGCCGGTCAGCCCCAGCATTTT.

The chain links TRBV5-1 to TRBJ1-1; the match to TRBD1 covers 7 bases. The CDR3 covers 15 residues. CDR1 and CDR2 (germline): SGHRS, YFSETQ. V was clipped by 0 bases and J by 2 bases; unmatched bases: 4. The CDR3 DNA sequence: TGCGCCAGCAGCTTGGTGTCAGGGGGAAACACTGAAGCTTTCTTT. This encodes CASSLVSGGNTEAFF.

The V gene is TRBV28, the J gene TRBJ2-1; 7 positions match TRBD2. Germline V gene sequence: CDR1 MDHEN, CDR2 SYDVKM. V lost 2 bases and J lost 4; bases outside the gene matches: 5. CDR3 size: 15 residues. The CDR3 bases are TGTGCCAGCAGTTTAGCGGGAGTTACTTACAATGAGCAGTTCTTC. Its translation: CASSLAGVTYNEQFF. Variable domain in full (rest from reference TRBV28 and TRBJ2-1): DVKVTQSSRYLVKRTGEKVFLECVQDMDHENMFWYRQDPGLGLRLIYFSYDVKMKEKGDIPEGYSVSREKKERFSLILESASTNQTSMYLCASSLAGVTYNEQFFGPGTRLTVL.

This chain connects TRBV28 to TRBJ2-5; 7 bases agree with TRBD1. The CDR3 totals 15 residues. The junction had 4 bases not matched to a gene; V was cut back by 2 bases and J by 1 base. Germline V gives CDR1 MDHEN, CDR2 SYDVKM. This CDR3 reads CASSLNTGAQETQYF. The DNA for the CDR3 is TGTGCCAGCAGTTTAAATACAGGGGCCCAAGAGACCCAGTACTTC.

This clone has a handful of counts. This sequence joins TRBV28 and TRBJ2-1, with TRBD2 matching 10 bases. Germline V gene sequence: CDR1 MDHEN, CDR2 SYDVKM. The CDR3 sequence is 17 residues long. After removal of 6 bases from V and 2 bases from J, the junction contained 10 bases not matched to a gene. Here the CDR3 DNA reads TGTGCCAGCAGCACTCTCTCCGGACTAGCGGCCTACAATGAGCAGTTCTTC. As protein: CASSTLSGLAAYNEQFF. The full variable domain, completed using reference TRBV28 and TRBJ2-1, is DVKVTQSSRYLVKRTGEKVFLECVQDMDHENMFWYRQDPGLGLRLIYFSYDVKMKEKGDIPEGYSVSREKKERFSLILESASTNQTSMYLCASSTLSGLAAYNEQFFGPGTRLTVL.

As to this clone: At one boundary the junction diverges from the germline segment, which might be a read error. J is TRBJ2-5 and V is TRBV4-2; no firm D call. This CDR3 is built from 13 residues. From germline, CDR1 is LGHNA and CDR2 YNFKEQ. CDR3 residues: CASSQERETRLHF. The CDR3 bases are TGTGCCAGCAGCCAAGAAAGAGAGACCCGACTTCACTTC.

The chain employs TRBV5-1 and TRBJ1-2; 7 positions match TRBD1. Germline values: CDR1 SGHRS, CDR2 YFSETQ. J gave up 7 bases and V 4 bases, and 10 bases lay outside the gene matches. This CDR3 is 14 amino acids long. CDR3 sequence: CASSPGQPNAGYTF. CDR3 coding DNA: TGCGCCAGCAGCCCGGGACAGCCCAATGCTGGCTACACCTTC.

The chain joins TRBV4-1 to TRBJ2-2; tentatively, D is TRBD1 or TRBD2 (5 bases each). The CDR3 is 15 residues long. Per the germline V gene, CDR1 is MGHRA and CDR2 is YSYEKL. V was shortened by 2 bases and J by 7 bases, with 14 bases between the two germline ends. The CDR3 reads CASSQQQWGNGELFF. In nucleotides, the CDR3 is TGCGCCAGCAGCCAACAGCAATGGGGGAACGGGGAGCTGTTTTTT.

The rearrangement joins TRBV19 to TRBJ1-6; D might be TRBD1 (5 bases). Germline V gene sequence: CDR1 LNHDA, CDR2 SQIVND (reference sequence). CDR3 length: 14 amino acids. Trimming pared 3 bases from V and 7 bases from J, leaving 10 bases between. CDR3: CASSIGGRNSPLHF. The CDR3 DNA reads TGTGCCAGTAGTATCGGGGGTAGAAATTCACCCCTCCACTTT.

The V call is TRBV19, the J call TRBJ2-1, with 9 bases that match TRBD2. The CDR3 has 14 residues. Germline V CDR1 and CDR2: LNHDA, SQIVND (reference sequence). V trimming: 5 bases; J trimming: 5 bases; junction bases outside the gene matches: 4. The CDR3 nucleotides are TGTGCCAGTAGTTTCCAGCGGGGGGACAATGAGCAGTTCTTC. Translation: CASSFQRGDNEQFF.

The chain carries TRBV6-5 and TRBJ2-5; 9 bases are a match to TRBD2. Germline trimming cut 0 bases from V and 1 base from J; bases unmatched to any gene: 3. The CDR3 sequence is 16 residues long. Germline V gene data show CDR1 as MNHEY and CDR2 as SVGAGI. CDR3 amino acids: CASSYSSGRPQETQYF. DNA of the CDR3: TGTGCCAGCAGTTACTCTAGCGGGAGACCCCAAGAGACCCAGTACTTC.

The chain joins TRBV28 to TRBJ2-5; TRBD2 agrees at 9 bases. Trimming at V came to 7 bases and at J to 5 bases, leaving 14 bases not matched to a gene. In germline, CDR1 is MDHEN, CDR2 SYDVKM. This CDR3 has 16 amino acids. The DNA for the CDR3 is TGTGCCAGCACCGAATTTAGTTCTAGCGGGATGGAGACCCAGTACTTC. As protein: CASTEFSSSGMETQYF.

The chain uses TRBV5-5 and TRBJ2-1; D gene ambiguous. Per germline, CDR1 SGHKS and CDR2 YYEKEE (reference sequence). The CDR3 extends over 14 amino acids. The V gene lost 0 bases and the J gene lost 4 bases, with 8 bases spanning the gap. The CDR3 sequence is CASSLGEGYNEQFF. The CDR3 nucleotides read TGTGCCAGCAGCTTGGGAGAAGGTTACAATGAGCAGTTCTTC.

The V gene is TRBV15, the J gene TRBJ1-1; tentative D call: TRBD1 (6 bases). Trimming removed 0 bases from V and 1 base from J, with 12 bases in between. Germline V gene sequence: CDR1 LNHNV, CDR2 YYDKDF (reference sequence). This CDR3 region has 16 residues. CDR3 sequence (DNA): TGTGCCACCAGCAGAGATGAGGGACACCAGAACACTGAAGCTTTCTTT. Translating gives CATSRDEGHQNTEAFF.

V gene TRBV7-9 combines with J gene TRBJ1-5, with 7 bases lining up with TRBD1. V lost 5 bases and J lost 5; bases outside the gene matches: 9. This CDR3 has 15 residues. Germline CDR1 and CDR2: SEHNR and FQNEAQ (reference sequence). CDR3 nucleotides: TGTGCCAGCAGCGTGGGACAGATAGCAGATCAGCCCCAGCATTTT. Protein: CASSVGQIADQPQHF.

The chain recombines TRBV5-1 with TRBJ2-3; TRBD1 aligns across 7 bases. The CDR3 has 16 residues. After removal of 3 bases from V and 0 bases from J, the junction contained 7 bases not matched to a gene. The germline V gene has CDR1 SGHRS and CDR2 YFSETQ. The CDR3 spells CASSWDRASSTDTQYF. DNA of the CDR3: TGCGCCAGCAGCTGGGACAGAGCCTCTAGCACAGATACGCAGTATTTT. The full variable domain, with the rest looked up from reference TRBV5-1 and TRBJ2-3, is KAGVTQTPRYLIKTRGQQVTLSCSPISGHRSVSWYQQTPGQGLQFLFEYFSETQRNKGNFPGRFSGRQFSNSRSEMNVSTLELGDSALYLCASSWDRASSTDTQYFGPGTRLTVL.

J is TRBJ2-1 and V is TRBV7-9, with 11 bases that match TRBD2. This CDR3 region has 16 residues. Germline V gene lookup returns CDR1 SEHNR and CDR2 FQNEAQ (reference sequence). Trimming at V came to 5 bases and at J to 8 bases, leaving 11 bases not matched to a gene. DNA for the CDR3: TGTGCCAGCAGCGTGGATTTAGCGGGAGGGGTTGATGAGCAGTTCTTC. This encodes CASSVDLAGGVDEQFF.